The clone carrying this T cell receptor beta chain has at least ten counts. Its specificity is unknown. Time point reported: newly diagnosed GD, antithyroid drugs for less than 3 months. PBMC-derived RNA was used for the TCR library. Patients all came to the study from an endocrinology department in Xi'an, China. HTBI primers from iRepertoire and Arm-PCR of CDR3 regions yielded the TCR beta libraries. One entry per CDR3 protein results from TCRdb running MiXCR on the multiplex PCR reads. The table has roughly 420,000 distinct CDR3 sequences, 14% seen once; the top ten hold under 20%. This entry is derived from a study of regulatory T cells in long-lasting Graves disease. Germline V gene sequence: CDR1 SEHNR, CDR2 FQNEAQ (reference sequence). V shed 5 bases and J 6 bases; nucleotides not matched to a gene: 5. CDR3 length: 15 amino acids. Findings and limits, study-wide: Persistent disease favored TRBV28, TRBJ1-2 and TRBJ2-5.

These data were also filed under a second study, of T cells in Graves' hyperthyroidism and ophthalmopathy. That publication notes: Most clonotypes that expanded in the thyroid above 0.001 also showed up in blood.

Material: peripheral blood mononuclear cells (PBMCs), obtained at new diagnosis, from a patient treated with antithyroid drugs. The receptor's source is a woman aged 45-65 years with Graves disease. The V and J genes are TRBV7-9 and TRBJ2-1; 12 bases are shared with TRBD2. This CDR3 reads CASSTTSGSPNEQFF. The CDR3 bases are TGTGCCAGCAGCACGACTAGCGGGAGCCCCAATGAGCAGTTCTTC.